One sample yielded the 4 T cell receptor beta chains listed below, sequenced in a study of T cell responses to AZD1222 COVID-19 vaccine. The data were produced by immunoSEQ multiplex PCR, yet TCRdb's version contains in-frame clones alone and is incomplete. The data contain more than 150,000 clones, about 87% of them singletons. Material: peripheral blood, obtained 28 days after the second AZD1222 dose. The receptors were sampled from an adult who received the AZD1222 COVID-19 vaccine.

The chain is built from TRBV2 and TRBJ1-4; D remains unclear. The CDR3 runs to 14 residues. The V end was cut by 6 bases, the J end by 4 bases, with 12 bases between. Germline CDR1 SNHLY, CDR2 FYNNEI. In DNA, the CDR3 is TGTGCCAGCAGAACCGGGATCTTTAATGAAAAACTGTTTTTT. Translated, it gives CASRTGIFNEKLFF.

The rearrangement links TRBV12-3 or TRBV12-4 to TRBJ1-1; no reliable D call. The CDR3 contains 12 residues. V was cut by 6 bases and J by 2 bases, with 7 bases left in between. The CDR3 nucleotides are TGTGCCAGCAGACTTGAAAACACTGAAGCTTTCTTT. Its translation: CASRLENTEAFF.

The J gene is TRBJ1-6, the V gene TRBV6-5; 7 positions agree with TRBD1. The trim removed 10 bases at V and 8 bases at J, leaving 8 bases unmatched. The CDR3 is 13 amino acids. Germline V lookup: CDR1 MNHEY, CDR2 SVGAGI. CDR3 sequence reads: CATRQDRYSPLHF. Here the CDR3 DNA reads TGTGCCACCCGCCAGGACAGGTATTCACCCCTCCACTTT.

CDR3 DNA sequence: TGTGCCAGCTCACCACTGGGACTAGCGGAGTACGCCCTCAATGAGCAGTTCTTC. Amino acids: CASSPLGLAEYALNEQFF. This chain uses TRBV18 with TRBJ2-1; the match to TRBD2 covers 11 bases. Germline CDR1 is KGHSH and CDR2 is LQKENI. The junction had 11 bases not matched to a gene; V was cut back by 1 base and J by 6 bases. This CDR3 is 18 amino acids long.